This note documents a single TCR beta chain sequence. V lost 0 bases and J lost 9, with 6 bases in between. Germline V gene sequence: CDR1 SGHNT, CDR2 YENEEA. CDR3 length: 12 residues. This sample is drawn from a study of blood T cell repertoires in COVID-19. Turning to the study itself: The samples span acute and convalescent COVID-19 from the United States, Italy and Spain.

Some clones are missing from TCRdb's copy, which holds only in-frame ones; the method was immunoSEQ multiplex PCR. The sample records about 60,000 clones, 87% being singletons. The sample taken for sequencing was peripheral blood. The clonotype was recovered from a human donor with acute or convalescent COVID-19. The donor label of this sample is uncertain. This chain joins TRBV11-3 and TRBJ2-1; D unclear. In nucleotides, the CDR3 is TGTGCCAGCAGCTTAGAACTTAGTGAGCAGTTCTTC. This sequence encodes CASSLELSEQFF. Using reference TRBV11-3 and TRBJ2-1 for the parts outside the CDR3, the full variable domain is EAGVVQSPRYKIIEKKQPVAFWCNPISGHNTLYWYLQNLGQGPELLIRYENEEAVDDSQLPKDRFSAERLKGVDSTLKIQPAELGDSAVYLCASSLELSEQFFGPGTRLTVL.